This is a list of T cell receptor beta chains from one sample in a study of T cell changes during pregnancy in multiple sclerosis. Clones were read by immunoSEQ multiplex PCR, and TCRdb kept only the in-frame ones, dropping some. The profile shows approximately 92,000 clones, approximately 93% of them singletons. The sample consisted of peripheral blood, taken after pregnancy. These receptors were collected from a female donor with multiple sclerosis, enrolled in a pregnancy study. CDR3s include the opening cysteine and the closing phenylalanine or tryptophan.

V: TRBV5-1; length: 16; J: TRBJ1-2; CDR3: CASSLDTTGGIYGYTF
V: TRBV28; length: 18; J: TRBJ2-1; CDR3: CASSLWSAWTSAHNEQFF
V: TRBV15; length: 14; J: TRBJ2-3; CDR3: CATRLADSSDTQYF
V: TRBV7-2; length: 13; J: TRBJ1-2; CDR3: CASSVRGRLGYTF
V: TRBV5-1; length: 15; J: TRBJ2-1; CDR3: CASSLGHVGYNEQFF
V: TRBV19; length: 18; J: TRBJ1-5; CDR3: CASSIDFVGTGAGQPQHF
V: TRBV2; length: 11; J: TRBJ2-7; CDR3: CASSHHYEQYF
V: TRBV28; length: 17; J: TRBJ2-4; CDR3: CASRPTGLKIAKNIQYF
V: TRBV5-6; length: 14; J: TRBJ1-2; CDR3: CASSYLQGAGGYTF
V: TRBV10-3; length: 18; J: TRBJ1-1; CDR3: CAISGNGGKQGGNTEAFF
V: TRBV19; length: 18; J: TRBJ2-1; CDR3: CASSPWRWGTKGYNEQFF
V: TRBV2; length: 14; J: TRBJ1-4; CDR3: CASSPLTGNEKLFF
V: TRBV29-1; length: 13; J: TRBJ1-2; CDR3: CSVGTGPNYGYTF
V: TRBV7-8; length: 13; J: TRBJ2-7; CDR3: CASSPDTSYEQYF